The 21 T cell receptor beta chains reported below all come from one sample, sequenced in a study of regulatory T cells in long-lasting Graves disease. CDR3 regions were amplified by Arm-PCR using iRepertoire HTBI primers to build TCR beta libraries. TCRdb used MiXCR to reprocess the multiplex PCR reads, holding one entry per CDR3 protein. This sample carries roughly 700,000 distinct CDR3 sequences, 25% to 35% of them seen once, and the ten largest clones take roughly 46%. The time point here: persistent/refractory GD, antithyroid drugs over 5 years with positive TRAb. Extracted PBMC RNA gave rise to the TCR library. The source material was peripheral blood mononuclear cells (PBMCs), sampled when the disease was refractory, from a patient treated with antithyroid drugs. Receptors were obtained from a female donor with Graves disease.

This clonotype was observed a handful of times. The chain recombines TRBV15 with TRBJ1-1; D might be TRBD1 (5 bases). CDR3 length equals 15 residues. From germline, CDR1 is LNHNV and CDR2 YYDKDF (reference sequence). V lost 0 bases and J 4 bases, leaving 12 bases between the germline ends. The CDR3 nucleotides are TGTGCCACCAGCAGAGAGGCAGGGATAGGCACTGAAGCTTTCTTT. Residues: CATSREAGIGTEAFF.

This chain links TRBV5-1 with TRBJ1-6; D remains ambiguous. V lost 0 bases and J 6 bases, leaving 13 bases between the germline ends. CDR1 is SGHRS and CDR2 is YFSETQ in the germline V gene. The CDR3 spans 16 residues. The CDR3 sequence: CASSLATAGVNSPLHF. DNA for the CDR3: TGCGCCAGCAGCTTGGCGACGGCTGGGGTTAATTCACCCCTCCACTTT. Variable domain in full (rest from reference TRBV5-1 and TRBJ1-6): KAGVTQTPRYLIKTRGQQVTLSCSPISGHRSVSWYQQTPGQGLQFLFEYFSETQRNKGNFPGRFSGRQFSNSRSEMNVSTLELGDSALYLCASSLATAGVNSPLHFGNGTRLTVT.

This rearrangement joins TRBV7-3 to TRBJ2-2, with TRBD2 as a possible D gene (6 bases). Trimming took 5 bases from V and 2 from J, leaving 15 bases between them. CDR3 size: 16 residues. Germline loops: CDR1 SGHTA, CDR2 FQGTGA. CDR3 DNA sequence: TGTGCCAGCAGCCTCGGGACTGCTAGTAACACCGGGGAGCTGTTTTTT. It specifies CASSLGTASNTGELFF.

This clonotype was recorded at least ten times. The rearrangement joins TRBV15 to TRBJ2-5; 8 positions agree with TRBD1. CDR3 length: 16 amino acids. Germline CDR1 reads LNHNV; CDR2 reads YYDKDF (reference sequence). The J segment lost 5 bases and the V segment lost 3 bases, leaving 11 bases of the junction unmatched. CDR3 coding DNA: TGTGCCACCAGCAGGGTGGGGGACAGGTCAGGGGAGACCCAGTACTTC. It encodes CATSRVGDRSGETQYF.

In its sample, this clonotype was seen many times. This chain uses TRBV11-2 with TRBJ1-1; D unclear. V shed 6 bases and J shed 5 bases, with 10 bases lying between them. The CDR3 spans 12 residues. Germline V gives CDR1 SGHAT, CDR2 FQNNGV. The chain's CDR3 is CASSPIGTEAFF. CDR3 bases: TGTGCCAGCAGTCCGATAGGGACTGAAGCTTTCTTT.

V is TRBV27 and J is TRBJ1-5, with 7 bases that match TRBD1. CDR3 size: 14 residues. Germline CDR1 reads MNHEY; CDR2 reads SMNVEV (reference sequence). The J segment lost 0 bases and the V segment lost 10 bases, leaving 6 bases of the junction unmatched. Written as DNA, the CDR3 is TGTGCCACGGGGGGACAGTATAGCAATCAGCCCCAGCATTTT. As protein: CATGGQYSNQPQHF.

This clonotype was found a few times. The genes are TRBV19 and TRBJ1-2; 11 nucleotides match TRBD1. CDR3 length: 15 amino acids. Germline V gives CDR1 LNHDA, CDR2 SQIVND (reference sequence). V was pared by 6 bases and J by 6 bases, with 9 bases of the junction left unmatched. CDR3 bases: TGTGCCAGTAGCCCTACTGGACAGGGGGCTCATGGCTACACCTTC. Its protein is CASSPTGQGAHGYTF.

This clonotype appeared a few times. V gene TRBV7-9 combines with J gene TRBJ1-2, with TRBD1 identical over 7 bases. The CDR3 totals 14 residues. CDR1 and CDR2 (germline): SEHNR, FQNEAQ (reference sequence). Germline trimming cut 6 bases from V and 0 bases from J; bases unmatched to any gene: 4. The CDR3 reads CASSEGQTNYGYTF. In DNA form, the CDR3 reads TGTGCCAGCAGTGAGGGACAGACTAACTATGGCTACACCTTC.

This clonotype was found many times. The V and J genes are TRBV6-1 and TRBJ1-2, with TRBD1 matching over 9 bases. V lost 5 bases and J lost 3; bases outside the gene matches: 7. CDR3 length: 15 residues. Germline V gene sequence: CDR1 MNHNS, CDR2 SASEGT. Here the CDR3 DNA reads TGTGCCAGCAGTCCCGGGACAGGGATTTACTATGGCTACACCTTC. Its protein product is CASSPGTGIYYGYTF.

The rearrangement links TRBV15 to TRBJ1-1, with D unresolved. In germline, CDR1 is LNHNV, CDR2 YYDKDF (reference sequence). Trimming cost V 3 bases and J 3 bases, with 11 bases left between them. The CDR3 is 14 amino acids. This CDR3 reads CATSRDVGDTEAFF. CDR3 coding DNA: TGTGCCACCAGCAGGGACGTTGGGGACACTGAAGCTTTCTTT.

CDR3 sequence: CASSLNGLGYTF. Written as DNA, the CDR3 is TGTGCCAGCAGCTTGAACGGCCTTGGCTACACCTTC. The chain joins TRBV5-6 to TRBJ1-2, with D unclear. This CDR3 region has 12 residues. V dropped 1 base and J dropped 7 bases, with 8 bases sitting between them. Germline CDR1 reads SGHDT; CDR2 reads YYEEEE.

The chain has TRBV6-1 and TRBJ1-2; D might be TRBD1 (5 bases). Trimming shortened V by 6 bases and J by 7 bases, and 18 bases separated the two germline ends. Germline V CDR1 and CDR2: MNHNS, SASEGT. This CDR3 is 14 amino acids long. The CDR3 sequence is CASRRGLGIIGYTF. CDR3 nucleotide sequence: TGTGCCAGCAGAAGGGGTCTAGGGATAATTGGCTACACCTTC.

In the case of this clonotype: Lacking the conserved final phenylalanine or tryptophan, this CDR3 likely reflects a read error. The DNA is left out, because the CDR3 cannot be placed on it with certainty; the CDR3 is given as TCRdb lists it. CDR3 sequence: CASSLTPSQLLI. The chain joins TRBV2 to TRBJ1-2. The CDR3 length is 12 residues, termini included. Per germline, CDR1 SNHLY and CDR2 FYNNEI.

The chain links TRBV12-3 or TRBV12-4 to TRBJ2-5; D unresolved. The V end was cut by 3 bases, the J end by 5 bases, with 13 bases between. The CDR3 totals 14 residues. In DNA, the CDR3 is TGTGCCAGCAGTTTGCGGACCCTCAGGGAGACCCAGTACTTC. It specifies CASSLRTLRETQYF.

The chain recombines TRBV5-6 with TRBJ1-1; no clear D gene. The CDR3 runs to 13 residues. V dropped 0 bases and J dropped 6 bases, with 9 bases sitting between them. CDR1 SGHDT and CDR2 YYEEEE come from the germline V gene. The CDR3 DNA reads as TGTGCCAGCAGCTTGGTCGACTCGGCTGAAGCTTTCTTT. Its translation is CASSLVDSAEAFF. The whole variable domain, filled in from reference TRBV5-6 and TRBJ1-1, reads DAGVTQSPTHLIKTRGQQVTLRCSPKSGHDTVSWYQQALGQGPQFIFQYYEEEERQRGNFPDRFSGHQFPNYSSELNVNALLLGDSALYLCASSLVDSAEAFFGQGTRLTVV.

The chain links TRBV19 to TRBJ1-2; D perhaps matches TRBD1 (5 bases). The CDR3 is 11 residues long. The ends were cut back, 8 bases at V and 5 bases at J, with 9 bases in the middle. Germline loops: CDR1 LNHDA, CDR2 SQIVND (reference sequence). The CDR3 spells CASRGVYGYTF. The CDR3 nucleotides are TGTGCCAGTCGGGGGGTTTATGGCTACACCTTC. Combining the CDR3 with reference TRBV19 and TRBJ1-2 gives the whole variable domain DGGITQSPKYLFRKEGQNVTLSCEQNLNHDAMYWYRQDPGQGLRLIYYSQIVNDFQKGDIAEGYSVSREKKESFPLTVTSAQKNPTAFYLCASRGVYGYTFGSGTRLTVV.

The table lists this clonotype with a few counts. The chain combines TRBV13 with TRBJ2-7; no definite D call. The CDR3 consists of 15 residues. With 5 bases removed from V and 2 bases from J, the gap between germline ends came to 16 bases. The germline CDR1 and CDR2 sequences are PRHDT and FYEKMQ (reference sequence). CDR3 nucleotide sequence: TGTGCCAGCAGCCGCCTGGGAACTGCTGCCTACGAGCAGTACTTC. Translation gives CASSRLGTAAYEQYF.

This clonotype was picked up many times. The rearrangement links TRBV11-2 to TRBJ2-1; 9 nucleotides match TRBD2. The germline V gene has CDR1 SGHAT and CDR2 FQNNGV. The trim removed 5 bases at V and 4 bases at J, leaving 6 bases unmatched. This CDR3 is 15 amino acids long. CDR3 DNA: TGTGCCAGCAGCCGGGGGCTAGCGGGGTACAATGAGCAGTTCTTC. This sequence encodes CASSRGLAGYNEQFF. Complete variable domain (other parts from reference TRBV11-2 and TRBJ2-1): EAGVAQSPRYKIIEKRQSVAFWCNPISGHATLYWYQQILGQGPKLLIQFQNNGVVDDSQLPKDRFSAERLKGVDSTLKIQPAKLEDSAVYLCASSRGLAGYNEQFFGPGTRLTVL.

This clonotype was seen a single time. V is TRBV2 and J is TRBJ1-5; unclear D gene. With 5 bases removed from V and 0 bases from J, the gap between germline ends came to 11 bases. The CDR3 length is 15 residues. CDR1 is SNHLY, CDR2 FYNNEI, per germline. CDR3 region: CASSRPGYSNQPQHF. The CDR3 DNA reads as TGTGCCAGCAGTCGACCGGGATATAGCAATCAGCCCCAGCATTTT.

The chain has TRBV19 and TRBJ2-6; D is undetermined. Per the germline V gene, CDR1 is LNHDA and CDR2 is SQIVND (reference sequence). The CDR3 contains 16 residues. The V end lost 6 bases, the J end lost 0 bases, and 12 bases lay between the germline ends. The CDR3 sequence: CASRGRISSGANVLTF. CDR3 DNA sequence: TGTGCCAGTAGAGGCAGGATCTCCTCTGGGGCCAACGTCCTGACTTTC.

V and J are TRBV5-1 and TRBJ2-3, with D maybe TRBD2 (5 bases). The CDR3 contains 13 residues. V lost 7 bases and J 4 bases, leaving 13 bases between the germline ends. CDR1 SGHRS and CDR2 YFSETQ come from the germline V gene. CDR3 nucleotide sequence: TGCGCCAGCGGCCTGACTAACCCAGATACGCAGTATTTT. This encodes CASGLTNPDTQYF.